Reported below is one T cell receptor beta chain. Its antigen is not identified. The data are from a study of shared clonotypes between healthy human individuals. In the study overall: Per donor, three plates held CD4 naive cells, three held CD4 memory, two held CD8 naive and one held CD8 memory. Study outcomes and limitations: Rarefaction indicated that sorted-subset sequencing remained incomplete although depth was large.

Naive CD8 populations comprised CD45RO-negative cells positively selected for CCR7, excluding terminally differentiated effector memory CD45RA+ cells. Nashville, Tennessee was home to all donors, each a Caucasian adult. The assay was carried out at the deep level. Produced via immunoSEQ multiplex PCR; TCRdb's table is partial and in-frame only. The repertoire has 650,000 to 800,000 clones, around 90% of them found once; the top ten carry 24%. Trimming left V 0 bases short and J 1 base short, with 7 bases between. Germline V gene data show CDR1 as MNHEY and CDR2 as SMNVEV (reference sequence). This CDR3 region has 14 residues.

The chain couples TRBV27 to TRBJ2-7; D remains ambiguous. The sample was naive CD8+ T cells sorted from blood. This receptor was taken from a man aged 30 to 39 in good health. For the CDR3, the DNA is TGTGCCAGCAGTTTATCTTCAGCATCCTACGAGCAGTACTTC. It yields the protein CASSLSSASYEQYF.